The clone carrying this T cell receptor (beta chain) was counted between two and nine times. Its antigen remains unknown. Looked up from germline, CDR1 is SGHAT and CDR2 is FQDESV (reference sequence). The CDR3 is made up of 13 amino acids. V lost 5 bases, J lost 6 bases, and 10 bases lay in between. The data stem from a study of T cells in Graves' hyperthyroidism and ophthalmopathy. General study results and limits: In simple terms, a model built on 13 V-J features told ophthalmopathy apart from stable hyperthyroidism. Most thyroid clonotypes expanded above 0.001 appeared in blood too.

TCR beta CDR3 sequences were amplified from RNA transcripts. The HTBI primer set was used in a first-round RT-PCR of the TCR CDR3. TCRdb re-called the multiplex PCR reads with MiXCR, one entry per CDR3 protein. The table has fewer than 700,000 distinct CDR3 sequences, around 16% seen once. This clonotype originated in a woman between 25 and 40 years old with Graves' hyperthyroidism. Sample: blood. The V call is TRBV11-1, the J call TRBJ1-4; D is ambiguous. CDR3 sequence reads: CASSPRRDEKLFF. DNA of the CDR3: TGTGCCAGCAGCCCCAGGAGGGATGAAAAACTGTTTTTT.